The clone carrying this TCR beta chain was counted ten times or more. This sample was included in a study of blood T cell repertoires in COVID-19. Whole-study context: Sites in the United States, Italy and Spain provided acute and convalescent COVID-19 samples.

The repertoire was sequenced with immunoSEQ multiplex PCR; TCRdb's copy has only in-frame clones and lacks some. Here the sample spans some 140,000 clones, around 80% being singletons. The source material was peripheral blood. The clonotype comes from a man aged 60-69 years with acute or convalescent COVID-19.

DNA of the CDR3: TGCGCCAGCAGCTTGGTCCCGGGACAGGGAGCCTACGAGCAGTACTTC. It encodes CASSLVPGQGAYEQYF. This chain links TRBV5-1 with TRBJ2-7; 9 bases are shared with TRBD1. There are 16 residues in the CDR3. Germline trimming cut 0 bases from V and 2 bases from J; bases unmatched to any gene: 6. The germline V gene encodes CDR1 SGHRS and CDR2 YFSETQ.